Listed below are T cell receptor beta chains from one sample, sequenced in a study of cytomegalovirus exposure and HLA in healthy donors. Generated by immunoSEQ multiplex PCR, the TCRdb table keeps only in-frame clones and is missing some. This sample has 100,000 to 150,000 clones; 89% occur once, and the top ten carry about 1%. Source material: PBMCs. Every receptor here comes from a woman under 30 in good health and CMV-seronegative. Both conserved end residues are part of each CDR3. Fields, in order: clone size, J gene, V gene, D gene, CDR3 DNA, CDR3 protein. A D gene is named only where the DNA matches it firmly. Rows give clone size only sometimes, using once, few, many, or a class for an expanded clone.

clone size: NA; J gene: TRBJ2-3; V gene: TRBV10-1; D gene: NA; CDR3 DNA: TGCGCCAGCAGTAGCGGAATCACAGATACGCAGTATTTT; CDR3 protein: CASSSGITDTQYF
clone size: NA; J gene: TRBJ1-1; V gene: TRBV28; D gene: TRBD1; CDR3 DNA: TGTGCCAGCAGTTCACCGACAGGGATGAACACTGAAGCTTTCTTT; CDR3 protein: CASSSPTGMNTEAFF
clone size: NA; J gene: TRBJ1-2; V gene: TRBV5-4; D gene: TRBD1; CDR3 DNA: TGTGCCAGCAGCCCCGGGACAGGAGGTGTGGGCTACACCTTC; CDR3 protein: CASSPGTGGVGYTF
clone size: NA; J gene: TRBJ2-5; V gene: TRBV7-9; D gene: NA; CDR3 DNA: TGTGCCAGCAGCCCGACTAGGGGCGAGACCCAGTACTTC; CDR3 protein: CASSPTRGETQYF
clone size: NA; J gene: TRBJ1-2; V gene: TRBV2; D gene: NA; CDR3 DNA: TGTGCCCGAGCTGAGGGCGGAGATGGCTACACCTTC; CDR3 protein: CARAEGGDGYTF
clone size: NA; J gene: TRBJ2-7; V gene: TRBV10-3; D gene: NA; CDR3 DNA: TGTGCCATCAGTGAGTCGGTAGGGCGAGGGTCTTGGCAGTACTTC; CDR3 protein: CAISESVGRGSWQYF
clone size: NA; J gene: TRBJ1-1; V gene: TRBV6-5; D gene: TRBD1; CDR3 DNA: TGTGCCAGCAGGATAGACAGGGCAGCGAACACTGAAGCTTTCTTT; CDR3 protein: CASRIDRAANTEAFF
clone size: NA; J gene: TRBJ2-5; V gene: TRBV6-5; D gene: NA; CDR3 DNA: TGTGCCAGCAGTTACTTAGGGGTGGGTGAAGAGACCCAGTACTTC; CDR3 protein: CASSYLGVGEETQYF
clone size: NA; J gene: TRBJ2-1; V gene: TRBV2; D gene: TRBD1; CDR3 DNA: TGTGCCAGCAGTGGAGGCGGGACAGGGGGCTCCAATGAGCAGTTCTTC; CDR3 protein: CASSGGGTGGSNEQFF
clone size: NA; J gene: TRBJ2-7; V gene: TRBV27; D gene: TRBD2; CDR3 DNA: TGTGCCAGCGTTTCTATGGGCGGGAGCCGGAACGAGCAGTACTTC; CDR3 protein: CASVSMGGSRNEQYF
clone size: few; J gene: TRBJ2-7; V gene: TRBV25-1; D gene: TRBD2; CDR3 DNA: TGTGCCAGCAGTGAATGGGGCGGGAGAGAGGAGCAGTACTTC; CDR3 protein: CASSEWGGREEQYF
clone size: NA; J gene: TRBJ1-4; V gene: TRBV7-2; D gene: NA; CDR3 DNA: TGTGCCAGCAGCCTCACGGTAGGCTCCGGGGGTACTAATGAAAAACTGTTTTTT; CDR3 protein: CASSLTVGSGGTNEKLFF
clone size: NA; J gene: TRBJ2-2; V gene: TRBV30; D gene: NA; CDR3 DNA: TGTGCCTGGAGGAGACAGCCGAACACCGGGGAGCTGTTTTTT; CDR3 protein: CAWRRQPNTGELFF
clone size: NA; J gene: TRBJ2-1; V gene: TRBV5-1; D gene: TRBD1; CDR3 DNA: TGCGCCAGCAGCTCGGGACAGGGGGCCGATGAGCAGTTCTTC; CDR3 protein: CASSSGQGADEQFF
clone size: NA; J gene: TRBJ1-1; V gene: TRBV6-5; D gene: NA; CDR3 DNA: TGTGCCAGCAGCAGGGGATCTGAAGCTTTCTTT; CDR3 protein: CASSRGSEAFF
clone size: NA; J gene: TRBJ2-3; V gene: TRBV11-3; D gene: NA; CDR3 DNA: TGTGCCAGCAGCCCCAGAACCACAGATACGCAGTATTTT; CDR3 protein: CASSPRTTDTQYF
clone size: NA; J gene: TRBJ2-2; V gene: TRBV2; D gene: NA; CDR3 DNA: TGTGCCAGCAGTGGAGTGATAATAATGACCGGGGAGCTGTTTTTT; CDR3 protein: CASSGVIIMTGELFF
clone size: NA; J gene: TRBJ2-1; V gene: TRBV19; D gene: TRBD1; CDR3 DNA: TGTGCCAGTAGTCCCAAGGGACAGGTAACCTACAATGAGCAGTTCTTC; CDR3 protein: CASSPKGQVTYNEQFF
clone size: NA; J gene: TRBJ2-3; V gene: TRBV29-1; D gene: TRBD2; CDR3 DNA: TGCAGCGTAAGCGGGAGTACCACAGATACGCAGTATTTT; CDR3 protein: CSVSGSTTDTQYF
clone size: few; J gene: TRBJ2-3; V gene: TRBV28; D gene: NA; CDR3 DNA: TGTGCCAGCAGCCTACCACCCGGGGGGCGAGATACGCAGTATTTT; CDR3 protein: CASSLPPGGRDTQYF
clone size: NA; J gene: TRBJ1-2; V gene: TRBV11-2; D gene: NA; CDR3 DNA: TGTGCCAGCAGCTTAGTTGGGGCAGACTATGGCTACACCTTC; CDR3 protein: CASSLVGADYGYTF
clone size: NA; J gene: TRBJ2-1; V gene: TRBV19; D gene: TRBD2; CDR3 DNA: TGTGCCAGTCTCCGGCGCGGGAGTAGTATCAATGAGCAGTTCTTC; CDR3 protein: CASLRRGSSINEQFF
clone size: NA; J gene: TRBJ1-2; V gene: TRBV7-8; D gene: TRBD1; CDR3 DNA: TGTGCCAGCAGCCCCCAACCCACTACAGGGGACTATGGCTACACCTTC; CDR3 protein: CASSPQPTTGDYGYTF
clone size: once; J gene: TRBJ2-1; V gene: TRBV27; D gene: TRBD2; CDR3 DNA: TGTGCCAGCAGTTTAAAACCGGGAGGCTCCTACAATGAGCAGTTCTTC; CDR3 protein: CASSLKPGGSYNEQFF
clone size: NA; J gene: TRBJ1-6; V gene: TRBV4-1; D gene: TRBD1; CDR3 DNA: TGCGCCAGCAGCCAAGATGGGACAGGGGGCACGCCCCTCCACTTT; CDR3 protein: CASSQDGTGGTPLHF
clone size: NA; J gene: TRBJ2-3; V gene: TRBV6-1; D gene: NA; CDR3 DNA: TGTGCCAGCAGTGAGAACACTAGAAGTCGCACAGATACGCAGTATTTT; CDR3 protein: CASSENTRSRTDTQYF
clone size: NA; J gene: TRBJ2-7; V gene: TRBV19; D gene: TRBD2; CDR3 DNA: TGTGCCAGTAGTAGGACTAGCGGGAGATCGGGGGAGCAGTACTTC; CDR3 protein: CASSRTSGRSGEQYF
clone size: once; J gene: TRBJ1-2; V gene: TRBV6-1; D gene: TRBD1; CDR3 DNA: TGTGCCAGCAGTGAAGGAAATGAGGGGGCTGCCTATGGCTACACCTTC; CDR3 protein: CASSEGNEGAAYGYTF
clone size: NA; J gene: TRBJ2-7; V gene: TRBV27; D gene: TRBD1; CDR3 DNA: TGTGCCAGCAGTAGGACAGGGGAATACGAGCAGTACTTC; CDR3 protein: CASSRTGEYEQYF
clone size: NA; J gene: TRBJ2-5; V gene: TRBV7-9; D gene: NA; CDR3 DNA: TGTGCCAGCAGCTCACAGGCTACTCAAGAGACCCAGTACTTC; CDR3 protein: CASSSQATQETQYF
clone size: NA; J gene: TRBJ1-1; V gene: TRBV5-4; D gene: NA; CDR3 DNA: TGTGCCAGCAGCCCGGACAGCTTGAACACTGAAGCTTTCTTT; CDR3 protein: CASSPDSLNTEAFF
clone size: NA; J gene: TRBJ1-1; V gene: TRBV6-4; D gene: NA; CDR3 DNA: TGTGCCAGCAGTTTCGAGGGGGACACTGAAGCTTTCTTT; CDR3 protein: CASSFEGDTEAFF
clone size: NA; J gene: TRBJ2-2; V gene: TRBV30; D gene: TRBD1; CDR3 DNA: TGTGCCTGGAGTGCGACAGGGGCCGGGGAGCTGTTTTTT; CDR3 protein: CAWSATGAGELFF
clone size: NA; J gene: TRBJ2-1; V gene: TRBV19; D gene: TRBD2; CDR3 DNA: TGTGCCAGTAGTGGTCTAGCGGGGATCTACAATGAGCAGTTCTTC; CDR3 protein: CASSGLAGIYNEQFF
clone size: once; J gene: TRBJ1-4; V gene: TRBV6-1; D gene: NA; CDR3 DNA: TGTGCCAGCAGCCGGGTGAATGAAAAACTGTTTTTT; CDR3 protein: CASSRVNEKLFF
clone size: NA; J gene: TRBJ2-3; V gene: TRBV6-5; D gene: TRBD1; CDR3 DNA: TGTGCCAGCAACTTGGGACAGGAGCAGTATTTT; CDR3 protein: CASNLGQEQYF
clone size: NA; J gene: TRBJ2-3; V gene: TRBV9; D gene: TRBD2; CDR3 DNA: TGTGCCAGCAGCTCAGGGCCAGCGGGGGATACGCAGTATTTT; CDR3 protein: CASSSGPAGDTQYF
clone size: NA; J gene: TRBJ2-1; V gene: TRBV6-5; D gene: TRBD2; CDR3 DNA: TGTGCCACCGCCTTAAGCGGGAGGGCCTACAATGAGCAGTTCTTC; CDR3 protein: CATALSGRAYNEQFF
clone size: NA; J gene: TRBJ2-6; V gene: TRBV5-1; D gene: NA; CDR3 DNA: TGCGCCAGCAGCTTGTTTTCCGGACAGAGCTCTGGGGCCAACGTCCTGACTTTC; CDR3 protein: CASSLFSGQSSGANVLTF
clone size: NA; J gene: TRBJ1-2; V gene: TRBV6-5; D gene: TRBD1; CDR3 DNA: TGTGCCAGCAGGCCCCACAGGGGAAACTATGGCTACACCTTC; CDR3 protein: CASRPHRGNYGYTF
clone size: NA; J gene: TRBJ2-1; V gene: TRBV27; D gene: TRBD1; CDR3 DNA: TGTGCCAGCAGTCCTCGGACAGGGGTGTTCAATGAGCAGTTCTTC; CDR3 protein: CASSPRTGVFNEQFF
clone size: NA; J gene: TRBJ1-2; V gene: TRBV18; D gene: TRBD1; CDR3 DNA: TGTGCCAGCTCCATAGGACAGGAGAAGGATGGCTACACCTTC; CDR3 protein: CASSIGQEKDGYTF
clone size: NA; J gene: TRBJ2-1; V gene: TRBV7-2; D gene: NA; CDR3 DNA: TGTGCCAGCAGCACCTACAGTGAGCAGTTCTTC; CDR3 protein: CASSTYSEQFF
clone size: NA; J gene: TRBJ2-3; V gene: TRBV18; D gene: TRBD1; CDR3 DNA: TGTGCCAGCTCACCACCGGACAGGATCCGCACAGATACGCAGTATTTT; CDR3 protein: CASSPPDRIRTDTQYF
clone size: NA; J gene: TRBJ2-3; V gene: TRBV7-9; D gene: TRBD2; CDR3 DNA: TGTGCCAGCAGCTTAGAGCGCGGGAGTGGTACAGATACGCAGTATTTT; CDR3 protein: CASSLERGSGTDTQYF
clone size: NA; J gene: TRBJ2-3; V gene: TRBV29-1; D gene: NA; CDR3 DNA: TGCAGCGGCCTGAGAGCCTCCGCGCCAGATACGCAGTATTTT; CDR3 protein: CSGLRASAPDTQYF
clone size: NA; J gene: TRBJ2-3; V gene: TRBV6-1; D gene: TRBD2; CDR3 DNA: TGTGCCAGCAGTGAAGCGGGCTATCTAGCGGGAGTTATAGATACGCAGTATTTT; CDR3 protein: CASSEAGYLAGVIDTQYF
clone size: NA; J gene: TRBJ2-1; V gene: TRBV7-9; D gene: NA; CDR3 DNA: TGTGCCAGCAGCTTAGCGCCCGTTTTCGGTCCGCGTAGAGGCGAGCAGTTCTTC; CDR3 protein: CASSLAPVFGPRRGEQFF
clone size: NA; J gene: TRBJ2-1; V gene: TRBV27; D gene: NA; CDR3 DNA: TGTGCCAGCAGTTTGAGGGTGGTCAATGAGCAGTTCTTC; CDR3 protein: CASSLRVVNEQFF
clone size: NA; J gene: TRBJ2-2; V gene: TRBV27; D gene: TRBD2; CDR3 DNA: TGTGCCAGCAGTCTAGCGGGAGTTTACACCGGGGAGCTGTTTTTT; CDR3 protein: CASSLAGVYTGELFF
clone size: NA; J gene: TRBJ1-2; V gene: TRBV30; D gene: NA; CDR3 DNA: TGTGCCTGGAGTGAGCCCGGGGGATCCTATGGCTACACCTTC; CDR3 protein: CAWSEPGGSYGYTF
clone size: NA; J gene: TRBJ1-5; V gene: TRBV7-9; D gene: NA; CDR3 DNA: TGTGCCAGCAGCGACCAAGGCGGGGGCTGGGGCAATCAGCCCCAGCATTTT; CDR3 protein: CASSDQGGGWGNQPQHF
clone size: NA; J gene: TRBJ1-3; V gene: TRBV5-6; D gene: TRBD1; CDR3 DNA: TGTGCCAGCAGCTTTGACGGACAGGGATGGGGAAACACCATATATTTT; CDR3 protein: CASSFDGQGWGNTIYF
clone size: NA; J gene: TRBJ2-3; V gene: TRBV5-1; D gene: TRBD2; CDR3 DNA: TGCGCCAGCAGCTTGGGCACGACTAGCGGCGGCACAGATACGCAGTATTTT; CDR3 protein: CASSLGTTSGGTDTQYF
clone size: NA; J gene: TRBJ2-1; V gene: TRBV9; D gene: TRBD2; CDR3 DNA: TGTGCCAGCAGCGTAGACCCTAGCGGGGGGCCTATCCAGTTCTTC; CDR3 protein: CASSVDPSGGPIQFF
clone size: few; J gene: TRBJ2-1; V gene: TRBV28; D gene: NA; CDR3 DNA: TGTGCCAGCTCCTCCGGGTCCGCCTACAATGAGCAGTTCTTC; CDR3 protein: CASSSGSAYNEQFF
clone size: NA; J gene: TRBJ1-5; V gene: TRBV28; D gene: NA; CDR3 DNA: TGTGCCAGCAGTTTTTTAACCCGGACAAATCAGCCCCAGCATTTT; CDR3 protein: CASSFLTRTNQPQHF
clone size: NA; J gene: TRBJ1-2; V gene: TRBV18; D gene: NA; CDR3 DNA: TGTGCCAGCTCACCACAGGTCCAGGACTCGTATAACTATGGCTACACCTTC; CDR3 protein: CASSPQVQDSYNYGYTF
clone size: few; J gene: TRBJ1-2; V gene: TRBV6-4; D gene: NA; CDR3 DNA: TGTGCCAGCAGGAAAACGCGGAGCTATGGCTACACCTTC; CDR3 protein: CASRKTRSYGYTF